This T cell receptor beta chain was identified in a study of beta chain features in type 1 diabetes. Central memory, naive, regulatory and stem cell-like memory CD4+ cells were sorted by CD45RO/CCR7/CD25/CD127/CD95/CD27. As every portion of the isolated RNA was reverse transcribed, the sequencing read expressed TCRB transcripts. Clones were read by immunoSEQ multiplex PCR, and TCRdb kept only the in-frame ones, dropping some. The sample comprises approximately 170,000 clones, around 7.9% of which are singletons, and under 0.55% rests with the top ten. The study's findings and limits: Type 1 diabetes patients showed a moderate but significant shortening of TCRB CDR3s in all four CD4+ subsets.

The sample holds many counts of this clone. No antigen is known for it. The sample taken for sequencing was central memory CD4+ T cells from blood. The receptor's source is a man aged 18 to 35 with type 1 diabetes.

CDR3 loop: CASSPGRDTLHYEQYF. CDR3 nucleotides: TGTGCCAGCAGCCCTGGTCGGGACACCCTTCACTACGAGCAGTACTTC. J is TRBJ2-7 and V is TRBV7-9, with D perhaps matching TRBD1 (6 bases). This CDR3 contains 16 residues. Germline loops: CDR1 SEHNR, CDR2 FQNEAQ (reference sequence). V lost 5 bases and J 3 bases, leaving 20 bases between the germline ends.